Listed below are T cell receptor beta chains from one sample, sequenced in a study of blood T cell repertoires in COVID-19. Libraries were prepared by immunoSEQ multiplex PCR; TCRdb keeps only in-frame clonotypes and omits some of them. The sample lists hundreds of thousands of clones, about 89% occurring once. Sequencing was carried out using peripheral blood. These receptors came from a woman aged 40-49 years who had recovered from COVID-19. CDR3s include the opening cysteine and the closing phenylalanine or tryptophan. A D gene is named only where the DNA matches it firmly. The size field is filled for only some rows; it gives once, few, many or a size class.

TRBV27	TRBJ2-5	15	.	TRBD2	CASSLSSGGGKTQYF	TGTGCCAGCAGTTTATCTAGCGGGGGAGGGAAGACCCAGTACTTC
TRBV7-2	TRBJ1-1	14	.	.	CASSGQWGPAEAFF	TGTGCCAGCAGCGGTCAGTGGGGGCCAGCTGAAGCTTTCTTT
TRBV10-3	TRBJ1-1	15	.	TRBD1	CAISDRDRMGPEAFF	TGTGCCATCAGTGACAGGGACAGGATGGGCCCAGAGGCTTTCTTT
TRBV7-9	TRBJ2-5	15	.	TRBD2	CASSIRDGGEETQYF	TGTGCCAGCAGCATCCGGGACGGGGGGGAGGAGACCCAGTACTTC
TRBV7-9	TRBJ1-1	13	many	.	CASSQQGYTEAFF	TGTGCCAGCAGTCAACAGGGTTACACTGAAGCTTTCTTT
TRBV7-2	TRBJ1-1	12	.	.	CASSLVETEAFF	TGTGCCAGCAGCTTAGTAGAAACTGAAGCTTTCTTT
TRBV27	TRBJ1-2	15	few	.	CASSLSGSFRYGYTF	TGTGCCAGCAGTTTATCCGGGAGTTTCCGCTATGGCTACACCTTC
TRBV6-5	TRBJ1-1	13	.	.	CASKVPGYTEAFF	TGTGCCAGCAAGGTACCGGGGTACACTGAAGCTTTCTTT
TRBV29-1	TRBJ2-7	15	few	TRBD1	CSVEVTGTGSYEQYF	TGCAGCGTTGAAGTCACCGGGACAGGTTCCTACGAGCAGTACTTC
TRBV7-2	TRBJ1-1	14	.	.	CASSLDFTDTEAFF	TGTGCCAGCAGCTTAGACTTCACAGACACTGAAGCTTTCTTT
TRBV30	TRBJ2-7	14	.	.	CAWSVSREVHEQYF	TGTGCCTGGAGTGTATCCAGGGAGGTCCACGAGCAGTACTTC
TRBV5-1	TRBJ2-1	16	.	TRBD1	CASSRMAQGGNNEQFF	TGCGCCAGCAGCCGGATGGCACAGGGGGGAAACAATGAGCAGTTCTTC
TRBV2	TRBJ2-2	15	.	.	CASSDTRGGTGELFF	TGTGCCAGCAGTGATACGAGGGGAGGCACCGGGGAGCTGTTTTTT
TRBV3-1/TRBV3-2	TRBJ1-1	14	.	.	CASSQGPGNTEAFF	TGTGCCAGCAGCCAAGGACCGGGGAACACTGAAGCTTTCTTT
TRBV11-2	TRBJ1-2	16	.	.	CASSLELQGIIYGYTF	TGTGCCAGCAGCTTGGAGCTTCAGGGGATCATCTATGGCTACACCTTC
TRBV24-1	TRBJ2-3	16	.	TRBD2	CATSDFGGEGTDTQYF	TGTGCCACCAGTGATTTTGGGGGGGAGGGAACAGATACGCAGTATTTT
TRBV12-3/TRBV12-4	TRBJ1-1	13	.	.	CASSRGPSSEAFF	TGTGCCAGCAGTCGAGGCCCCTCCTCTGAAGCTTTCTTT
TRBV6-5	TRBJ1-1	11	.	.	CASETRLEAFF	TGTGCCAGCGAAACCAGGCTTGAAGCTTTCTTT
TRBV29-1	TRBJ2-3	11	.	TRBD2	CSVPLAGGEYF	TGCAGCGTTCCCTTAGCGGGGGGGGAGTATTTT
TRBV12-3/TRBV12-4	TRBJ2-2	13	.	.	CASSLANTGELFF	TGTGCCAGCAGTTTGGCAAACACCGGGGAGCTGTTTTTT
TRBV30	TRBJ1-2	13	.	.	CAWSGRGNYGYTF	TGTGCCTGGAGTGGGAGGGGAAACTATGGCTACACCTTC
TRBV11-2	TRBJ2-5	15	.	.	CASSLGGGGLETQYF	TGTGCCAGCAGCTTAGGAGGGGGGGGACTGGAGACCCAGTACTTC
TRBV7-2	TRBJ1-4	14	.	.	CASSLDRTNEKLFF	TGTGCCAGCAGCTTAGACAGGACTAATGAAAAACTGTTTTTT
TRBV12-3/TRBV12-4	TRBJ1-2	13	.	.	CASSPSGGYGYTF	TGTGCCAGCAGCCCCTCCGGAGGCTATGGCTACACCTTC
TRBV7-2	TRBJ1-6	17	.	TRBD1	CASSYRGQFSYNSPLHF	TGTGCCAGCAGCTATAGGGGACAGTTCTCCTATAATTCACCCCTCCACTTT
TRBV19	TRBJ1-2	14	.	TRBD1	CAASRTGLNYGYTF	TGTGCCGCGTCCCGGACAGGACTTAACTATGGCTACACCTTC
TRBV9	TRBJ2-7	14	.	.	CASSGNSNSYEQYF	TGTGCCAGCAGCGGAAACAGCAACTCCTACGAGCAGTACTTC
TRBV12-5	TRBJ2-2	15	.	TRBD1	CASGPRTGGTGELFF	TGTGCTAGTGGCCCTAGGACAGGGGGAACCGGGGAGCTGTTTTTT
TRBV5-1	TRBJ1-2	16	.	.	CASSPGGSAVYYGYTF	TGCGCCAGCAGCCCGGGGGGTTCGGCGGTTTACTATGGCTACACCTTC
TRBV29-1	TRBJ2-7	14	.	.	CSVVAGLISREQYF	TGCAGCGTTGTTGCGGGTCTTATATCGAGGGAGCAGTACTTC
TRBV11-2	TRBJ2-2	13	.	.	CASTGGVSGELFF	TGTGCCAGCACCGGAGGAGTCTCCGGGGAGCTGTTTTTT
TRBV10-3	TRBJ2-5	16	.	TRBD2	CAISESGASGGETQYF	TGTGCCATCAGTGAGTCGGGGGCTAGCGGGGGAGAGACCCAGTACTTC
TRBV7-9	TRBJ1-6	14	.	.	CASSLQNYNSPLHF	TGTGCCAGCAGCTTGCAGAATTATAATTCACCCCTCCACTTT
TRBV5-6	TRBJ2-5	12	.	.	CASNRSPETQYF	TGTGCCAGCAATCGTTCCCCAGAGACCCAGTACTTC
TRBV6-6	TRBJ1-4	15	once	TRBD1	CASRPPGTGYEKLFF	TGTGCCAGCAGGCCTCCCGGGACAGGGTATGAAAAACTGTTTTTT
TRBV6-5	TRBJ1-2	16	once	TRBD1	CASSFFPTGAPLRYTF	TGTGCCAGCAGTTTTTTCCCAACAGGGGCCCCTCTCCGCTACACCTTC
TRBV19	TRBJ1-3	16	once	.	CASSPQAFHSGNTIYF	TGTGCCAGTAGTCCCCAGGCCTTCCATTCTGGAAACACCATATATTTT
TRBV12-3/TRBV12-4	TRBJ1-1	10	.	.	CASSGSQAFF	TGTGCCAGCAGCGGGTCACAAGCTTTCTTT
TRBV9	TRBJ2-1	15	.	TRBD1	CASSVEGTGRNEQFF	TGTGCCAGCAGCGTAGAGGGGACAGGGAGGAATGAGCAGTTCTTC
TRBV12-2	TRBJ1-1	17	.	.	CASRLAGLRGRDTEAFF	TGTGCAAGTCGCTTAGCTGGCTTGCGGGGAAGAGACACTGAAGCTTTCTTT
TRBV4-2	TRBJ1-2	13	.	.	CASSQDISYGYTF	TGTGCCAGCAGCCAAGATATCAGCTATGGCTACACCTTC
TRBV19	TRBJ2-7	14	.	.	CASIGGFSPYEQYF	TGTGCCAGTATAGGCGGGTTTAGCCCCTACGAGCAGTACTTC
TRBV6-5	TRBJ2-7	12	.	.	CASSPSRYEQYF	TGTGCCAGCAGCCCGTCGCGCTACGAGCAGTACTTC
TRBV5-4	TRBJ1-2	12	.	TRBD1	CASSARDSHYTF	TGTGCCAGCAGCGCTCGGGACAGCCACTACACCTTC
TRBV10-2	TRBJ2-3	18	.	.	CASSGRGRSYSYTDTQYF	TGCGCCAGCAGTGGGAGGGGGCGATCGTACTCGTACACAGATACGCAGTATTTT
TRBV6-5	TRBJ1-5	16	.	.	CASSYPPGVRNQPQHF	TGTGCCAGCAGTTACCCTCCGGGGGTGAGAAATCAGCCCCAGCATTTT
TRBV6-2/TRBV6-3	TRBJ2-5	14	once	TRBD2	CASSPGTSGSIQYF	TGTGCCAGCAGTCCCGGGACTAGCGGGAGTATCCAGTACTTC